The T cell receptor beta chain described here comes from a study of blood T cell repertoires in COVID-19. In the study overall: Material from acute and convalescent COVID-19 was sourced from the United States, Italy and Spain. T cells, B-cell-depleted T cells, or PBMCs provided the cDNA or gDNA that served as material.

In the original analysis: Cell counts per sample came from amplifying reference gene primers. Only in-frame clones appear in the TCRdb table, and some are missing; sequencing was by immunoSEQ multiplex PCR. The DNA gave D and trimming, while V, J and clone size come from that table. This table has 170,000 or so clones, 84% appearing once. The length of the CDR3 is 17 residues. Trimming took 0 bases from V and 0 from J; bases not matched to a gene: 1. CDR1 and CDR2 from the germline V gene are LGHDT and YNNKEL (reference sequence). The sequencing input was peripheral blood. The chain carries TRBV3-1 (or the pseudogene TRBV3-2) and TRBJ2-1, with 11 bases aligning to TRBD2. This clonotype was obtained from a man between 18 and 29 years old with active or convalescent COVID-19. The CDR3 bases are TGTGCCAGCAGCCAAGATACTAGCGGGAGCTCCTACAATGAGCAGTTCTTC. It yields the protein CASSQDTSGSSYNEQFF.